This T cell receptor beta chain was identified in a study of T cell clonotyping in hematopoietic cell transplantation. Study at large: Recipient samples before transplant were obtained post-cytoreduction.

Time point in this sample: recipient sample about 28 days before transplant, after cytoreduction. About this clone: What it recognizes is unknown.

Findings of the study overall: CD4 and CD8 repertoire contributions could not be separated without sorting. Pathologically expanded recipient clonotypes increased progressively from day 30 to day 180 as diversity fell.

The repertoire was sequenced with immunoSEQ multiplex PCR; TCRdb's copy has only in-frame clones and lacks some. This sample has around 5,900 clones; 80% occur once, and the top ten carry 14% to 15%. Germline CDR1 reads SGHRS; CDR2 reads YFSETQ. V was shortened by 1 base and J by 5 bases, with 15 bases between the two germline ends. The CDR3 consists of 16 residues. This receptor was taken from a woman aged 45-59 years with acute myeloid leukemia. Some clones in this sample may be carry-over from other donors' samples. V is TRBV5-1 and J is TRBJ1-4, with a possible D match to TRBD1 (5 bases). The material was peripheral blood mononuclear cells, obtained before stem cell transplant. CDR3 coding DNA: TGCGCCAGCAGCTTGTTAATGGCAGGGTTAAATGAAAAACTGTTTTTT. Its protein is CASSLLMAGLNEKLFF.